This entry lists 24 T cell receptor beta chains sequenced from one sample in a study of beta chain features in type 1 diabetes. General observations from the study: Shortening that was moderate but significant affected the TCRB CDR3s of Type 1 diabetes patients in all four CD4+ subsets.

No cognate antigen is known for these TCRs. Investigators reverse transcribed all isolated RNA, so they sequenced expressed TCRB transcripts. Repertoires were generated with immunoSEQ multiplex PCR, while TCRdb's copy carries only in-frame clones and drops some. The table lists approximately 160,000 clones, 10% of them singletons. The sequenced material came from central memory CD4+ T cells from blood. The receptors derive from a young man with type 1 diabetes.

This clone was seen a few times. The chain's CDR3 is CASSPTSGRYEQYF. CDR3 sequence (DNA): TGCGCCAGCTCCCCGACTAGCGGGAGATACGAGCAGTACTTC. The chain has TRBV5-1 and TRBJ2-7, with 12 bases matching TRBD2. This CDR3 has 14 residues. The V gene's germline CDR1 is SGHRS and CDR2 YFSETQ. The junction had 6 bases not matched to a gene; V was cut back by 7 bases and J by 4 bases.

The chain has TRBV30 and TRBJ2-5; 9 bases map to TRBD2. J lost 5 bases, V lost 5 bases, and 15 bases had no gene match. This CDR3 comprises 16 residues. Germline V lookup: CDR1 GTSNPN, CDR2 SVGIG (reference sequence). As DNA, the CDR3 is TGTGCCTGGGGGACGGGCTGGGGAGCGGGAGGCGAGACCCAGTACTTC. It translates to CAWGTGWGAGGETQYF. The complete variable domain, with remaining parts taken from reference TRBV30 and TRBJ2-5, reads SQTIHQWPATLVQPVGSPLSLECTVEGTSNPNLYWYRQAAGRGLQLLFYSVGIGQISSEVPQNLSASRPQDRQFILSSKKLLLSDSGFYLCAWGTGWGAGGETQYFGPGTRLLVL.

Only a few counts were recorded for this clone. The chain is built from TRBV9 and TRBJ1-2; maybe TRBD1 (6 bases). This CDR3 is built from 14 residues. Trimming pared 5 bases from V and 8 bases from J, leaving 19 bases between. Looked up from germline, CDR1 is SGDLS and CDR2 is YYNGEE. This chain's CDR3 is CASRRAGGPGGYTF. Written as DNA, the CDR3 is TGTGCCAGCAGGAGAGCGGGGGGGCCAGGAGGCTACACCTTC.

In this sample, this clone turned up a few times. The chain recombines TRBV7-9 with TRBJ2-5; possibly TRBD2 for D (6 bases). The germline gives CDR1 SEHNR, CDR2 FQNEAQ (reference sequence). The V gene lost 3 bases and the J gene lost 5 bases, with 10 bases spanning the gap. CDR3 length equals 13 residues. The CDR3 is CASSFRLAETQYF. The CDR3, as DNA: TGTGCCAGCAGCTTTAGGCTAGCGGAGACCCAGTACTTC.

This clone occurred a few times. The V call is TRBV6-5, the J call TRBJ1-2; 10 bases are a match to TRBD1. The V segment lost 4 bases and the J segment 6 bases; nucleotides outside the gene matches: 8. Germline values: CDR1 MNHEY, CDR2 SVGAGI. CDR3 length equals 15 residues. The CDR3 DNA reads as TGTGCCAGCAGTTCCCCGGGACAGGGGTTGGATGGCTACACCTTC. Translated: CASSSPGQGLDGYTF.

The V gene is TRBV14, the J gene TRBJ1-1, with 10 nucleotides matching TRBD1. In germline, CDR1 is SGHDN, CDR2 FVKESK. The CDR3 is 16 residues long. Trimming at V came to 0 bases and at J to 5 bases, leaving 6 bases not matched to a gene. The CDR3 loop reads CASSQDRGTGVTEAFF. CDR3 DNA sequence: TGTGCCAGCAGCCAAGATCGGGGGACAGGGGTTACTGAAGCTTTCTTT.

J is TRBJ2-3 and V is TRBV2; 7 nucleotides line up with TRBD1. CDR1 is SNHLY, CDR2 FYNNEI, per germline. The CDR3 sequence is 15 residues long. V lost 3 bases to trimming and J lost 3 bases; unmatched junction nucleotides: 6. The CDR3 nucleotides read TGTGCCAGCAGTGACCGGACAGGTGTTACAGATACGCAGTATTTT. This gives the protein CASSDRTGVTDTQYF.

V usage is TRBV5-1 and J usage is TRBJ2-5; D is perhaps TRBD2 (7 bases). The CDR3 is made up of 15 amino acids. V was pared by 4 bases and J by 2 bases, with 15 bases between. Per the germline V gene, CDR1 is SGHRS and CDR2 is YFSETQ. The CDR3 is CASSIQGRGQETQYF. The CDR3 region has the DNA TGCGCCAGCAGCATTCAGGGGAGGGGGCAAGAGACCCAGTACTTC.

This clone has only a few counts. The CDR3 DNA sequence: TGCAGTGCCTCTTACACAGATACGCAGTATTTT. Its protein is CSASYTDTQYF. The chain is built from TRBV20-1 and TRBJ2-3; D is ambiguous. Trimming left V 6 bases short and J 2 bases short, with 6 bases between. The CDR3 extends over 11 amino acids. Germline V CDR1 and CDR2: DFQATT, SNEGSKA (reference sequence).

This clone has more than one count but fewer than ten. The chain combines TRBV5-6 with TRBJ1-1; 8 nucleotides match TRBD1. J gave up 6 bases and V 4 bases, and 17 bases lay outside the gene matches. Germline CDR1 SGHDT, CDR2 YYEEEE. This CDR3 spans 17 amino acids. The CDR3 DNA is TGTGCCAGCAGCGGCTTAGGAGACAGGGGATCGCTGGCTGAAGCTTTCTTT. Its translation is CASSGLGDRGSLAEAFF.

The CDR3 protein is CASGNLKNIQYF. The CDR3 DNA is TGTGCCAGCGGCAACCTCAAAAACATTCAGTACTTC. V and J are TRBV2 and TRBJ2-4; D gene unclear. Trimming stripped 8 bases from V and 3 bases from J, with 8 bases between. CDR1 is SNHLY and CDR2 is FYNNEI in the germline V gene. The CDR3 extends over 12 amino acids.

This clone came up a few times. This rearrangement joins TRBV4-2 to TRBJ1-1, with a tentative D call TRBD1 (5 bases). CDR1 and CDR2 (germline): LGHNA, YNFKEQ. Trimming removed 3 bases from V and 1 base from J, with 15 bases in between. The CDR3 has 16 amino acids. The CDR3 region has the DNA TGTGCCAGCAGCCACGAGACATTAACAGGGAACACTGAAGCTTTCTTT. Translated, it gives CASSHETLTGNTEAFF.

This clone was detected only a few times. The chain carries TRBV29-1 and TRBJ2-3, with D perhaps matching TRBD2 (6 bases). Germline V CDR1 and CDR2: SQVTM, ANQGSEA. Trimming left V 4 bases short and J 0 bases short, with 14 bases between. The CDR3 runs 15 residues. CDR3 nucleotides: TGCAGCGTTGCCCTGGGGCTAGCGAGCACAGATACGCAGTATTTT. Amino acid sequence: CSVALGLASTDTQYF.

The V and J genes are TRBV11-2 and TRBJ2-7; 9 bases line up with TRBD2. CDR1 is SGHAT and CDR2 is FQNNGV in the germline V gene. The CDR3 is 16 amino acids. V was pared by 3 bases and J by 2 bases, with 8 bases of the junction left unmatched. The DNA for the CDR3 is TGTGCCAGCAGCTTTGTGGCATCTAGCGGGACCTACGAGCAGTACTTC. This gives the protein CASSFVASSGTYEQYF.

This chain joins TRBV30 and TRBJ1-1, with 8 bases fitting TRBD1. Germline CDR1 is GTSNPN and CDR2 is SVGIG (reference sequence). The J segment lost 5 bases and the V segment lost 7 bases, leaving 24 bases of the junction unmatched. The CDR3 runs 18 residues. CDR3 sequence: CAYSGGRGSPHQGTEAFF. The CDR3 DNA follows: TGTGCCTATTCAGGGGGCAGGGGGAGCCCTCATCAAGGAACTGAAGCTTTCTTT.

This clone has more than one count but fewer than ten. The chain has TRBV18 and TRBJ2-2; D is unresolved. Germline values: CDR1 KGHSH, CDR2 LQKENI. This CDR3 has 15 amino acids. V dropped 4 bases and J dropped 6 bases, with 15 bases sitting between them. The CDR3 DNA reads TGTGCCAGCTCACTTGCTGTTCCCGAGGCCGGGGAGCTGTTTTTT. Residues: CASSLAVPEAGELFF. The full variable domain, its missing parts supplied by reference TRBV18 and TRBJ2-2, is NAGVMQNPRHLVRRRGQEARLRCSPMKGHSHVYWYRQLPEEGLKFMVYLQKENIIDESGMPKERFSAEFPKEGPSILRIQQVVRGDSAAYFCASSLAVPEAGELFFGEGSRLTVL.

The rearrangement links TRBV5-5 to TRBJ2-6; perhaps TRBD2 as D (5 bases). The germline V gene has CDR1 SGHKS and CDR2 YYEKEE (reference sequence). V lost 1 base and J 0 bases, leaving 11 bases between the germline ends. The length of the CDR3 is 17 residues. CDR3 nucleotides: TGTGCCAGCAGCTTGAGTCCAGGACTCTCTGGGGCCAACGTCCTGACTTTC. It translates to CASSLSPGLSGANVLTF. Drawing the rest from reference TRBV5-5 and TRBJ2-6, the complete variable domain is DAGVTQSPTHLIKTRGQQVTLRCSPISGHKSVSWYQQVLGQGPQFIFQYYEKEERGRGNFPDRFSARQFPNYSSELNVNALLLGDSALYLCASSLSPGLSGANVLTFGAGSRLTVL.

V and J are TRBV11-1 and TRBJ2-3, with no clear D. Trimming shortened V by 5 bases and J by 4 bases, and 16 bases separated the two germline ends. CDR1 and CDR2 from the germline V gene are SGHAT and FQDESV (reference sequence). This CDR3 has 15 amino acids. CDR3 residues: CASSPKKRISDTQYF. As DNA, the CDR3 is TGTGCCAGCAGCCCTAAGAAGCGCATCTCAGATACGCAGTATTTT.

This clone occurred a few times. This rearrangement joins TRBV7-9 to TRBJ2-3; 10 nucleotides line up with TRBD1. The J segment lost 1 base and the V segment lost 5 bases, leaving 3 bases of the junction unmatched. CDR1 SEHNR and CDR2 FQNEAQ come from the germline V gene (reference sequence). The CDR3 is 15 residues long. For the CDR3, the DNA is TGTGCCAGCAGCCGAGGGACAGGGGGCACAGATACGCAGTATTTT. Translating it yields CASSRGTGGTDTQYF.

CDR3 sequence: CASSYRDRGRGGYTF. The CDR3 DNA reads TGTGCCAGCAGCTACCGGGACAGGGGGCGCGGAGGCTACACCTTC. The chain couples TRBV7-2 to TRBJ1-2; the match to TRBD1 covers 12 bases. CDR3 size: 15 residues. The germline V gene encodes CDR1 SGHTA and CDR2 FQGNSA. V was clipped by 4 bases and J by 8 bases; unmatched bases: 8.

V usage is TRBV11-1 and J usage is TRBJ2-1; 9 bases are shared with TRBD2. J lost 1 base, V lost 7 bases, and 8 bases had no gene match. The CDR3 is 16 residues long. Germline assignment: CDR1 SGHAT and CDR2 FQDESV (reference sequence). CDR3 loop: CASTGGAGGSYNEQFF. CDR3 coding DNA: TGTGCCAGCACCGGGGGAGCGGGAGGTTCCTACAATGAGCAGTTCTTC.

This clone was observed a handful of times. This chain links TRBV7-9 with TRBJ2-4, with D perhaps TRBD1 (6 bases). V was clipped by 4 bases and J by 7 bases, with 17 bases between them. Germline CDR1 is SEHNR and CDR2 is FQNEAQ (reference sequence). This CDR3 comprises 15 residues. CDR3 sequence: CASSSGTTERNIQYF. CDR3 in DNA: TGTGCCAGCAGCTCCGGGACAACGGAACGGAACATTCAGTACTTC.

J is TRBJ1-1 and V is TRBV28; weak D call: TRBD1 (6 bases). V was cut by 2 bases and J by 11 bases, with 9 bases left in between. This CDR3 comprises 11 residues. Germline lookup yields CDR1 MDHEN and CDR2 SYDVKM. CDR3 bases: TGTGCCAGCAGTTTAACAGGGCTGGCTTTCTTT. It yields the protein CASSLTGLAFF.

V usage is TRBV7-2 and J usage is TRBJ2-7; D possibly corresponds to TRBD1 (5 bases). Trimming left V 1 base short and J 3 bases short, with 10 bases between. The CDR3 loop spans 14 amino acids. The germline V gene has CDR1 SGHTA and CDR2 FQGNSA. Written as DNA, the CDR3 is TGTGCCAGCAGCTTAGGTCAGGGTCACTACGAGCAGTACTTC. Translated: CASSLGQGHYEQYF.